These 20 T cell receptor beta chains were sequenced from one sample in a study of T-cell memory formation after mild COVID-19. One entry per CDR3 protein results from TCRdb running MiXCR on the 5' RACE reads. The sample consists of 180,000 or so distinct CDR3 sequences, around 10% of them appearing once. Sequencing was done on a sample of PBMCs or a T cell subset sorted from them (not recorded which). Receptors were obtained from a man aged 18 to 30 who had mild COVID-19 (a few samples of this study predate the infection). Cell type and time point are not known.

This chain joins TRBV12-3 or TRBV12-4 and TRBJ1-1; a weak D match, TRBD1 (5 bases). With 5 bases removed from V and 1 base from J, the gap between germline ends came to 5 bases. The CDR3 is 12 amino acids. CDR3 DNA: TGTGCCAGCAGTCAGGGGAACACTGAAGCTTTCTTT. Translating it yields CASSQGNTEAFF.

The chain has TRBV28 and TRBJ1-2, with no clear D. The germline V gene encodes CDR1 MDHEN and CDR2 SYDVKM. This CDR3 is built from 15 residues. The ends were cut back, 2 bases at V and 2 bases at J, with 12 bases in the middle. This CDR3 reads CASSLPPGSNYGYTF. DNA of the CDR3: TGTGCCAGCAGTTTACCCCCGGGAAGCAACTATGGCTACACCTTC.

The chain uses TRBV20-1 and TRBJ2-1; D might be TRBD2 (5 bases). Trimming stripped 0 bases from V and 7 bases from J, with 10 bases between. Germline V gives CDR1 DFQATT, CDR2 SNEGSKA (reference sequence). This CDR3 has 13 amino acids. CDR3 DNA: TGCAGTGCTAGAGATCCCGGGAAAAATGAGCAGTTCTTC. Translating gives CSARDPGKNEQFF.

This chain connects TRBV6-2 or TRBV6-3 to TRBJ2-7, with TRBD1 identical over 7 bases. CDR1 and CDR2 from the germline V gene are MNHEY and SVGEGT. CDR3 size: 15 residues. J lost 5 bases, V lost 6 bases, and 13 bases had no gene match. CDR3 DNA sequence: TGTGCCAGCAGGACAGGGTCGTGGCACTTGGACGAGCAGTACGTC. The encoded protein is CASRTGSWHLDEQYV.

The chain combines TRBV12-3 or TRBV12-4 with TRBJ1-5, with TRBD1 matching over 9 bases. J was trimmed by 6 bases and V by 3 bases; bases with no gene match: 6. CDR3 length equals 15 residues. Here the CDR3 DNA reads TGTGCCAGCAGTTTCAGACAGGGGGACGGTCAGCCCCAGCATTTT. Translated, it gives CASSFRQGDGQPQHF.

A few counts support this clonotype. CDR3 nucleotide sequence: TGCGCCAGCAGCTTGGTACTAGCGGGGGGGAACAATGAGCAGTTCTTC. This encodes CASSLVLAGGNNEQFF. The gene calls are TRBV5-1 and TRBJ2-1; 13 nucleotides match TRBD2. Per germline, CDR1 SGHRS and CDR2 YFSETQ. V was pared by 0 bases and J by 5 bases, with 2 bases of the junction left unmatched. This CDR3 region has 16 residues.

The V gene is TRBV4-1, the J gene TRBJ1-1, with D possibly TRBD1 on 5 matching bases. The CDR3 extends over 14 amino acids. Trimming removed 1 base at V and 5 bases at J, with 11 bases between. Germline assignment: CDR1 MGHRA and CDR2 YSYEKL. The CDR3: CASSQVTAGTEAFF. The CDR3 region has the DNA TGCGCCAGCAGCCAAGTAACGGCAGGGACTGAAGCTTTCTTT.

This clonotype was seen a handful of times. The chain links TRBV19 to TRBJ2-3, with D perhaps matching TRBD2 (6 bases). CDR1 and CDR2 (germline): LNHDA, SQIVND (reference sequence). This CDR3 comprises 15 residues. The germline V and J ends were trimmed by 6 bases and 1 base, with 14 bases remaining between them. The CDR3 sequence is CASSLGGWGTDTQYF. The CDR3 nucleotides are TGTGCCAGTAGCCTTGGGGGGTGGGGCACAGATACGCAGTATTTT.

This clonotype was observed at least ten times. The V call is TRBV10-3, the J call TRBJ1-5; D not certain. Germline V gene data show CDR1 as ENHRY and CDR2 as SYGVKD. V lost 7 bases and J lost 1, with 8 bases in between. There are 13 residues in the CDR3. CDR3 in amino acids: CAITSESNQPQHF. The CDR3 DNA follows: TGTGCCATCACATCGGAGAGCAATCAGCCCCAGCATTTT.

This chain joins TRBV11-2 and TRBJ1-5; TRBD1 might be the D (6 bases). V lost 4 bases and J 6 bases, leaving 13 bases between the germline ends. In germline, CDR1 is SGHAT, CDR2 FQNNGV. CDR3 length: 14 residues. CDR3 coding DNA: TGTGCCAGCAGCTGGGGGGGCAGTGGTCAGCCCCAGCATTTT. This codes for CASSWGGSGQPQHF.

The CDR3 region is CAIGTSNLRDTQYF. The CDR3 DNA reads TGTGCCATCGGGACTAGCAATCTTAGGGATACGCAGTATTTT. This chain joins TRBV10-3 and TRBJ2-3, with 9 nucleotides matching TRBD2. This CDR3 has 14 residues. The ends lost 8 bases at V and 6 bases at J; junction bases unmatched: 9. Germline CDR1 ENHRY, CDR2 SYGVKD.

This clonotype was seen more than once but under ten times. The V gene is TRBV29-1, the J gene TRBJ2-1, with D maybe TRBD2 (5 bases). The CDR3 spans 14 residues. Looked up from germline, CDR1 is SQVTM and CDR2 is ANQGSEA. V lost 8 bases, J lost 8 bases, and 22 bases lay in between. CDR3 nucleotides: TGCAGCACAATGACCCCACCGAGGGTCCATGAGCAGTTCTTC. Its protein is CSTMTPPRVHEQFF.

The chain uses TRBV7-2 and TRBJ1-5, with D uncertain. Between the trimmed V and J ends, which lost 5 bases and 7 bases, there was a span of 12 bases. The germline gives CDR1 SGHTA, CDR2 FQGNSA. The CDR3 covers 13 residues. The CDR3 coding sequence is TGTGCCAGCAGCCCCCACCTCAGCCAGCCCCAGCATTTT. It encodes CASSPHLSQPQHF.

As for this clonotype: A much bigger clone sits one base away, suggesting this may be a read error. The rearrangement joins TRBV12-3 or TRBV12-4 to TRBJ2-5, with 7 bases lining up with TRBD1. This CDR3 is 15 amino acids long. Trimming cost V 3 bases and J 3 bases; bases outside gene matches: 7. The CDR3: CASSFGQAIEETQYF. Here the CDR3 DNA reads TGTGCCAGCAGTTTCGGACAGGCGATAGAAGAGACCCAGTACTTC.

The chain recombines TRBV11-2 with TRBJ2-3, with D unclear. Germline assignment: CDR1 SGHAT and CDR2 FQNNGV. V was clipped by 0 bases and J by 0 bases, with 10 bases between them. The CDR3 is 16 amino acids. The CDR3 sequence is CASSLDPLGSTDTQYF. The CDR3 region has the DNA TGTGCCAGCAGCTTAGATCCGTTAGGGAGCACAGATACGCAGTATTTT. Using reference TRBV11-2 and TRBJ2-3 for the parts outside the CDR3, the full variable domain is EAGVAQSPRYKIIEKRQSVAFWCNPISGHATLYWYQQILGQGPKLLIQFQNNGVVDDSQLPKDRFSAERLKGVDSTLKIQPAKLEDSAVYLCASSLDPLGSTDTQYFGPGTRLTVL.

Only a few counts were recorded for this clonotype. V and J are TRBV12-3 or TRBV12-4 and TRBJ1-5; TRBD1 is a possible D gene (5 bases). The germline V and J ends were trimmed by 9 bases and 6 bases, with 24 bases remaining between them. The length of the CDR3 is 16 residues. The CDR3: CASTVGGTQPFQPQHF. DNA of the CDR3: TGTGCCAGTACGGTCGGGGGGACCCAACCCTTTCAGCCCCAGCATTTT.

DNA for the CDR3: TGTGCCTGGAGGGAGGAGGCGCAAGAGACCCAGTACTTC. Translation: CAWREEAQETQYF. This rearrangement joins TRBV30 to TRBJ2-5, with D perhaps TRBD2 (5 bases). Germline values: CDR1 GTSNPN, CDR2 SVGIG (reference sequence). The CDR3 covers 13 residues. The germline V and J ends were trimmed by 3 bases and 2 bases, with 10 bases remaining between them.

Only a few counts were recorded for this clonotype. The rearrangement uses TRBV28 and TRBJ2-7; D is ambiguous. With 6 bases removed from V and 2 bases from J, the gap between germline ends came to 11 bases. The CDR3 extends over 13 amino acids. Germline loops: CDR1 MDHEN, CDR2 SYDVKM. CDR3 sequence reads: CASSQGITYEQYV. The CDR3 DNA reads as TGTGCCAGCAGCCAAGGGATTACCTACGAGCAGTACGTC.

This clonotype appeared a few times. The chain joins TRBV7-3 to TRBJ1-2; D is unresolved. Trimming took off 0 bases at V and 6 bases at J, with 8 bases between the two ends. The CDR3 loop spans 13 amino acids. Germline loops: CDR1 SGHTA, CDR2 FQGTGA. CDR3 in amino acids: CASSLTLQDGYTF. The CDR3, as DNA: TGTGCCAGCAGCTTAACGCTTCAAGATGGCTACACCTTC.

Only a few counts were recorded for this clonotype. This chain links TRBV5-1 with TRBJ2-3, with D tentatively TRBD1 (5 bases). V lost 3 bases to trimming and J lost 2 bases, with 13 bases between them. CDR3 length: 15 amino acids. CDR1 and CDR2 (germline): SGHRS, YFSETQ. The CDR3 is CASSSTDRPTDTQYF. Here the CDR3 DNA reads TGCGCCAGCAGCTCGACCGACAGACCCACAGATACGCAGTATTTT.